One and the same sample provided the 24 T cell receptor beta chains below, sequenced in a study of radiotherapy plus CTLA-4 blockade in lung cancer. Profiling relied on immunoSEQ multiplex PCR, and the TCRdb table lists in-frame clones only, not all of them. The sample lists tens of thousands of clones, over 75% occurring once. This specimen was peripheral blood, taken from a patient treated with radiotherapy plus ipilimumab. The receptors here all came from a human donor with non-small cell lung cancer who had a complete response to radiotherapy plus ipilimumab.

The rearrangement uses TRBV5-1 and TRBJ2-1, with TRBD2 matching over 10 bases. The ends lost 6 bases at V and 5 bases at J; junction bases unmatched: 11. CDR1 is SGHRS and CDR2 is YFSETQ in the germline V gene. CDR3 length equals 16 residues. As DNA, the CDR3 is TGCGCCAGCAACTCCGAATCGGGACTAGCGAACAATGAGCAGTTCTTC. Encoded protein: CASNSESGLANNEQFF.

The chain has TRBV9 and TRBJ2-2; D gene ambiguous. This CDR3 has 12 residues. With 4 bases removed from V and 8 bases from J, the gap between germline ends came to 9 bases. CDR1 and CDR2 (germline): SGDLS, YYNGEE. CDR3 DNA: TGTGCCAGCAGCCCTAACTCGGGGGAGCTGTTTTTT. Amino acids: CASSPNSGELFF. The variable domain in full, completed from reference TRBV9 and TRBJ2-2, reads DSGVTQTPKHLITATGQRVTLRCSPRSGDLSVYWYQQSLDQGLQFLIQYYNGEERAKGNILERFSAQQFPDLHSELNLSSLELGDSALYFCASSPNSGELFFGEGSRLTVL.

This clone was observed a single time. The J gene is TRBJ2-5, the V gene TRBV7-2, with 9 nucleotides matching TRBD1. There are 15 residues in the CDR3. V shed 5 bases and J 5 bases; nucleotides not matched to a gene: 9. Germline CDR1 and CDR2: SGHTA and FQGNSA. The CDR3 spells CASSVHRGLGETQYF. The CDR3 DNA follows: TGTGCCAGCAGCGTCCACAGGGGGCTGGGGGAGACCCAGTACTTC.

V is TRBV18 and J is TRBJ2-5; a possible D gene is TRBD1 (6 bases). V was pared by 3 bases and J by 5 bases, with 10 bases between. This CDR3 has 13 residues. Looked up from germline, CDR1 is KGHSH and CDR2 is LQKENI. Here the CDR3 DNA reads TGTGCCAGCTCACCGACAGGACGGGAGACCCAGTACTTC. Protein: CASSPTGRETQYF.

The J gene is TRBJ2-1, the V gene TRBV18; 10 nucleotides align to TRBD2. Germline V gene lookup returns CDR1 KGHSH and CDR2 LQKENI. The CDR3 totals 15 residues. Trimming at V came to 4 bases and at J to 4 bases, leaving 4 bases not matched to a gene. The CDR3 sequence is CASSQLAGMYNEQFF. CDR3 in DNA: TGTGCCAGCTCACAACTAGCGGGGATGTACAATGAGCAGTTCTTC.

V and J are TRBV5-1 and TRBJ2-7, with TRBD1 matching over 10 bases. The V and J ends lost 0 bases and 4 bases, in that order; junction bases with no gene match: 4. The CDR3 contains 15 residues. Germline V lookup: CDR1 SGHRS, CDR2 YFSETQ. The CDR3 sequence: CASSLAGTGAYEQYF. The CDR3 bases are TGCGCCAGCAGCTTGGCCGGGACAGGGGCATACGAGCAGTACTTC.

V gene TRBV30 combines with J gene TRBJ1-1, with D possibly TRBD1 on 6 matching bases. V shed 4 bases and J shed 10 bases, with 10 bases lying between them. This CDR3 spans 10 amino acids. Germline V lookup: CDR1 GTSNPN, CDR2 SVGIG (reference sequence). CDR3 amino acids: CAWTGQRAFF. CDR3 DNA sequence: TGTGCCTGGACCGGACAGCGAGCTTTCTTT.

The V gene is TRBV7-8, the J gene TRBJ2-7; TRBD1 matches 9 bases. The CDR3 is made up of 16 amino acids. V lost 1 base, J lost 0 bases, and 4 bases stayed unmatched. Germline lookup yields CDR1 SGHVS and CDR2 FQNEAQ. The CDR3 nucleotides are TGTGCCAGCAGCTTAGGGGGGACAGGGCGCTCCTACGAGCAGTACGTC. Translating gives CASSLGGTGRSYEQYV.

The genes are TRBV7-8 and TRBJ2-7; possibly TRBD2 for D (5 bases). V was cut by 4 bases and J by 2 bases, with 9 bases left in between. The CDR3 totals 13 residues. Germline values: CDR1 SGHVS, CDR2 FQNEAQ. The CDR3, as DNA: TGTGCCAGCAGCTCGGGGAGAACCTACGAGCAGTACTTC. It yields the protein CASSSGRTYEQYF.

This clone was detected only once. The V call is TRBV11-3, the J call TRBJ2-5, with D perhaps TRBD1 (6 bases). V gave up 0 bases and J gave up 5 bases, with 19 bases separating them. This CDR3 is 17 amino acids long. CDR1 and CDR2 from the germline V gene are SGHNT and YENEEA. The CDR3, as DNA: TGTGCCAGCAGCTTAGATTCAATTGGGGGCCCAGGGGAGACCCAGTACTTC. This sequence encodes CASSLDSIGGPGETQYF.

The chain carries TRBV19 and TRBJ2-7, with D tentatively TRBD2 (6 bases). V lost 3 bases and J 4 bases, leaving 16 bases between the germline ends. The CDR3 spans 15 residues. Germline V CDR1 and CDR2: LNHDA, SQIVND (reference sequence). CDR3 sequence reads: CASSIGGSQRYEQYF. The DNA of the CDR3 is TGTGCCAGTAGTATTGGGGGGTCCCAAAGATACGAGCAGTACTTC.

The V call is TRBV10-3, the J call TRBJ2-1, with TRBD2 identical over 11 bases. Germline lookup yields CDR1 ENHRY and CDR2 SYGVKD. V gave up 5 bases and J gave up 5 bases; unmatched junction bases: 5. The CDR3 covers 15 residues. The chain's CDR3 is CAISSGTSGNNEQFF. The CDR3 DNA follows: TGTGCCATCAGTTCCGGGACTAGCGGAAACAATGAGCAGTTCTTC.

This chain links TRBV7-8 with TRBJ2-3; no definite D call. Germline-derived CDR1 and CDR2 are SGHVS and FQNEAQ. The CDR3 sequence is 14 residues long. V was trimmed by 5 bases and J by 2 bases, leaving 11 bases between them. CDR3 residues: CASSPSSATDTQYF. In nucleotides, the CDR3 is TGTGCCAGCAGCCCTAGTTCGGCCACAGATACGCAGTATTTT.

The genes are TRBV10-3 and TRBJ2-3; 7 bases agree with TRBD1. The V gene's germline CDR1 is ENHRY and CDR2 SYGVKD. The CDR3 length is 15 residues. The trim removed 4 bases at V and 1 base at J, leaving 5 bases unmatched. The CDR3 is CAISVGTAGTDTQYF. The CDR3 nucleotides read TGTGCCATCAGTGTGGGGACAGCCGGCACAGATACGCAGTATTTT.

The CDR3 DNA is TGTGCCAGCAGTTTACAGGTGCGGAGGGACAATGAGCAGTTCTTC. This translates into CASSLQVRRDNEQFF. The rearrangement joins TRBV27 to TRBJ2-1, with a possible D match to TRBD2 (6 bases). This CDR3 comprises 15 residues. Trimming took off 2 bases at V and 5 bases at J, with 13 bases between the two ends. CDR1 and CDR2 (germline): MNHEY, SMNVEV (reference sequence).

This chain connects TRBV7-2 to TRBJ2-4; 7 positions match TRBD1. With 4 bases clipped from V and 7 bases from J, the junction kept 10 bases outside the gene matches. This CDR3 contains 15 residues. CDR1 is SGHTA and CDR2 is FQGNSA in the germline V gene. CDR3 DNA: TGTGCCAGCAGCTCCCGGACAGGACTGACGAACATTCAGTACTTC. It yields the protein CASSSRTGLTNIQYF.

This sequence joins TRBV7-2 and TRBJ2-7; D possibly corresponds to TRBD1 (5 bases). Trimming removed 1 base at V and 0 bases at J, with 10 bases between. The CDR3 is made up of 15 amino acids. Germline CDR1 reads SGHTA; CDR2 reads FQGNSA. The CDR3 region has the DNA TGTGCCAGCAGCTTAGGGACATCTAGCTCCTACGAGCAGTACTTC. It specifies CASSLGTSSSYEQYF.

V gene TRBV14 combines with J gene TRBJ1-2; D gene unclear. V lost 0 bases, J lost 7 bases, and 12 bases lay in between. In germline, CDR1 is SGHDN, CDR2 FVKESK. The CDR3 totals 14 residues. CDR3 nucleotides: TGTGCCAGCAGCCAAGAGCTTCGGCGGAGTGGCTACACCTTC. Translated, it gives CASSQELRRSGYTF.

In its sample, this clone was seen once. This rearrangement joins TRBV6-5 to TRBJ1-5; no definite D call. V gave up 0 bases and J gave up 0 bases, with 6 bases separating them. The CDR3 extends over 15 amino acids. CDR1 is MNHEY and CDR2 is SVGAGI in the germline V gene. The CDR3 loop is CASSYSRYSNQPQHF. CDR3 nucleotide sequence: TGTGCCAGCAGTTACTCCCGGTATAGCAATCAGCCCCAGCATTTT.

The CDR3 coding sequence is TGTGCCAGCAGCCGGACGGACAGCCTCCTTGGAAACACCATATATTTT. This translates into CASSRTDSLLGNTIYF. This rearrangement joins TRBV28 to TRBJ1-3, with D maybe TRBD1 (6 bases). V lost 6 bases to trimming and J lost 3 bases, with 18 bases between them. CDR1 is MDHEN and CDR2 is SYDVKM in the germline V gene. CDR3 length: 16 residues.

This clone was detected a few times. The genes are TRBV28 and TRBJ1-1, with 7 bases aligning to TRBD1. In germline, CDR1 is MDHEN, CDR2 SYDVKM. With V trimmed by 6 bases and J by 2 bases, 6 bases remained unmatched. The length of the CDR3 is 14 residues. The CDR3: CASSRGDRNTEAFF. CDR3 in DNA: TGTGCCAGCAGCCGAGGGGACAGAAACACTGAAGCTTTCTTT.

The CDR3 DNA follows: TGTGCCAGCATTGACAGGACTTTCACCTACGAGCAGTACGTC. It is translated as CASIDRTFTYEQYV. V usage is TRBV2 and J usage is TRBJ2-7; weak D call: TRBD1 (6 bases). The CDR3 covers 14 residues. Germline CDR1 SNHLY, CDR2 FYNNEI. With 7 bases removed from V and 2 bases from J, the gap between germline ends came to 15 bases.

CDR3 bases: TGCGCCAGCAGCCAAGTGCAGGGTGGTAATTCACCCCTCCACTTT. This encodes CASSQVQGGNSPLHF. The J gene is TRBJ1-6, the V gene TRBV4-1; a possible D gene is TRBD1 (5 bases). Germline CDR1 MGHRA, CDR2 YSYEKL. The CDR3 totals 15 residues. V was pared by 1 base and J by 6 bases, with 10 bases between.

The chain links TRBV7-9 to TRBJ2-7; the match to TRBD1 covers 8 bases. The CDR3 length is 12 residues. V was clipped by 5 bases and J by 6 bases; unmatched bases: 3. CDR1 is SEHNR and CDR2 is FQNEAQ in the germline V gene (reference sequence). The CDR3 DNA is TGTGCCAGCAGCCCGACAGGGGCCGAGCAGTACTTC. This encodes CASSPTGAEQYF.